This T cell receptor beta chain stems from a study of cytomegalovirus exposure and HLA in healthy donors. Germline trimming cut 6 bases from V and 3 bases from J; bases unmatched to any gene: 8. Per the germline V gene, CDR1 is SGHTS and CDR2 is YDEGEE. The CDR3 consists of 14 residues. A multiplex PCR was run with 60 Vbeta primers and 13 Jbeta primers. Sequencing was performed with immunoSEQ multiplex PCR; in TCRdb, only in-frame clones are kept and a portion is missing. The sample lists about 91,000 clones, about 70% seen once, with less than 1.5% in the top ten. The sample taken for sequencing was PBMCs. This TCR derives from a female donor in good health and CMV-seronegative. The V call is TRBV5-8, the J call TRBJ2-7; TRBD1 aligns across 8 bases. The CDR3 DNA sequence: TGTGCCAGCATCCTCACAGGGGGAGACTACGAGCAGTACTTC. Protein: CASILTGGDYEQYF.